This T cell receptor (beta chain) was recovered during a study of blood T cell repertoires in COVID-19. Germline V CDR1 and CDR2: SGHTA, FQGNSA. With 5 bases removed from V and 6 bases from J, the gap between germline ends came to 8 bases. This CDR3 region has 12 residues. Profiled with immunoSEQ multiplex PCR; TCRdb holds only in-frame clones, not every one. The table lists some 300,000 clones, under 90% of them singletons. Sequenced input: PBMCs or T cells enriched from blood (not recorded which). The genes are TRBV7-2 and TRBJ2-1; D is uncertain. The clonotype comes from a woman aged 25-40 years who had recovered from COVID-19. The CDR3 spells CASSISFNEQFF. Here the CDR3 DNA reads TGTGCCAGCAGCATTTCATTCAATGAGCAGTTCTTC.